Presented here are 24 T cell receptor beta chains from one specimen sequenced in a study of control samples from healthy donors and cancer patients. The assay was immunoSEQ multiplex PCR, and TCRdb's table has in-frame clones only and misses some. The top ten clones hold about 4% of a sample with 120,000 or so clones, about 95% of them seen once. Sequencing was carried out using blood. The receptors stem from a man aged 30 to 39 in good health.

The chain joins TRBV3-1 (or the pseudogene TRBV3-2) to TRBJ2-7, with a weak D call TRBD1 (6 bases). V shed 1 base and J shed 4 bases, with 11 bases lying between them. The germline V gene has CDR1 LGHDT and CDR2 YNNKEL (reference sequence). This CDR3 contains 14 residues. Here the CDR3 reads CASSQVSGEYEQYF. The CDR3 DNA is TGTGCCAGCAGCCAAGTGTCAGGGGAGTACGAGCAGTACTTC.

This clone was seen just once. J is TRBJ1-5 and V is TRBV7-2, with no clear D. The CDR3 extends over 14 amino acids. Trimming took off 0 bases at V and 4 bases at J, with 7 bases between the two ends. The germline V gene has CDR1 SGHTA and CDR2 FQGNSA. The CDR3, as DNA: TGTGCCAGCAGCTTAGCAGCCAGAAATCAGCCCCAGCATTTT. Its translation is CASSLAARNQPQHF.

The J gene is TRBJ2-7, the V gene TRBV6-6, with no clear D. Germline assignment: CDR1 MNHNY and CDR2 SVGAGI (reference sequence). The V gene lost 0 bases and the J gene lost 0 bases, with 9 bases spanning the gap. The CDR3 contains 15 residues. The CDR3 DNA sequence: TGTGCCAGCAGTTACTCGCCCCAGAACTCCTACGAGCAGTACTTC. It encodes CASSYSPQNSYEQYF.

This clone has a single count. The chain joins TRBV13 to TRBJ1-1, with a tentative D call TRBD1 (5 bases). The germline V gene encodes CDR1 PRHDT and CDR2 FYEKMQ (reference sequence). Trimming pared 1 base from V and 4 bases from J, leaving 13 bases between. This CDR3 is built from 15 residues. CDR3 loop: CASSLVRGASTEAFF. For the CDR3, the DNA is TGTGCCAGCAGCTTAGTCCGTGGGGCGAGCACTGAAGCTTTCTTT.

The chain is built from TRBV6-1 and TRBJ2-1; no firm D call. In germline, CDR1 is MNHNS, CDR2 SASEGT. V gave up 3 bases and J gave up 3 bases, with 9 bases separating them. The CDR3 extends over 14 amino acids. In nucleotides, the CDR3 is TGTGCCAGCAGTGACCCGGAAGACTACAATGAGCAGTTCTTC. This codes for CASSDPEDYNEQFF.

V usage is TRBV19 and J usage is TRBJ1-1; the D gene is possibly TRBD1 (5 bases). The V end was cut by 5 bases, the J end by 2 bases, with 21 bases between. Germline-derived CDR1 and CDR2 are LNHDA and SQIVND (reference sequence). CDR3 length: 17 residues. In DNA form, the CDR3 reads TGTGCCAGTAGTCCCACAGGCTCCGCGTGGGGAAACACTGAAGCTTTCTTT. Translating gives CASSPTGSAWGNTEAFF.

This chain joins TRBV6-5 and TRBJ1-1, with unresolved D. V was shortened by 6 bases and J by 1 base, with 9 bases between the two germline ends. CDR1 and CDR2 (germline): MNHEY, SVGAGI. This CDR3 is built from 13 residues. The DNA for the CDR3 is TGTGCCAGCAGAGTACAGCGGAACACTGAAGCTTTCTTT. Its translation is CASRVQRNTEAFF.

This clone was picked up one time. The CDR3 region has the DNA TGCGCCAGCAGCTTTAAACAGGGCTCCGAGAATGAGCAGTTCTTC. Its protein product is CASSFKQGSENEQFF. The chain carries TRBV5-1 and TRBJ2-1; possible D gene TRBD1, 6 bases. The V gene lost 2 bases and the J gene lost 7 bases, with 16 bases spanning the gap. The germline gives CDR1 SGHRS, CDR2 YFSETQ. This CDR3 has 15 amino acids. Full variable domain (rest looked up from reference TRBV5-1 and TRBJ2-1): KAGVTQTPRYLIKTRGQQVTLSCSPISGHRSVSWYQQTPGQGLQFLFEYFSETQRNKGNFPGRFSGRQFSNSRSEMNVSTLELGDSALYLCASSFKQGSENEQFFGPGTRLTVL.

This clone was seen once. J is TRBJ2-7 and V is TRBV28; 13 bases match TRBD2. Germline values: CDR1 MDHEN, CDR2 SYDVKM. The V gene end was trimmed by 6 bases and the J gene end by 4 bases; junction bases not matched to a gene: 6. This CDR3 has 15 amino acids. CDR3 residues: CASRTGTSGIYEQYF. In DNA form, the CDR3 reads TGTGCCAGCAGAACGGGGACTAGCGGGATTTACGAGCAGTACTTC.

V gene TRBV6-6 combines with J gene TRBJ2-5, with 8 positions matching TRBD1. Germline CDR1 and CDR2: MNHNY and SVGAGI (reference sequence). The J segment lost 7 bases and the V segment lost 6 bases, leaving 4 bases of the junction unmatched. This CDR3 comprises 12 residues. CDR3 sequence reads: CASSRQGRTQYF. As DNA, the CDR3 is TGTGCCAGCAGCAGACAGGGGAGGACCCAGTACTTC.

The chain carries TRBV5-4 and TRBJ2-7; 13 nucleotides align to TRBD2. J gave up 5 bases and V 4 bases, and 9 bases lay outside the gene matches. The CDR3 has 16 amino acids. In germline, CDR1 is SGHNT, CDR2 YYREEE (reference sequence). Here the CDR3 reads CASSNGLAGASDEQYF. The DNA for the CDR3 is TGTGCCAGCAGCAATGGACTAGCGGGGGCCTCTGACGAGCAGTACTTC.

V usage is TRBV30 and J usage is TRBJ1-5; D is unresolved. V lost 0 bases, J lost 7 bases, and 10 bases lay in between. The CDR3 is 13 amino acids. Germline-derived CDR1 and CDR2 are GTSNPN and SVGIG (reference sequence). CDR3 nucleotide sequence: TGTGCCTGGAGTGTTAATTCCGGGCAGCCCCAGCATTTT. This gives the protein CAWSVNSGQPQHF.

The chain combines TRBV4-1 with TRBJ2-5; 7 bases agree with TRBD2. J lost 4 bases, V lost 2 bases, and 7 bases had no gene match. The CDR3 contains 15 residues. Germline V gene lookup returns CDR1 MGHRA and CDR2 YSYEKL. The CDR3 loop is CASSQLAAKGETQYF. CDR3 sequence (DNA): TGCGCCAGCAGCCAACTAGCGGCAAAGGGAGAGACCCAGTACTTC.

The gene calls are TRBV4-1 and TRBJ1-2; 7 bases line up with TRBD1. CDR3 length equals 15 residues. V shed 0 bases, J shed 2 bases, and the junction held 3 bases outside the gene matches. Germline assignment: CDR1 MGHRA and CDR2 YSYEKL. CDR3 sequence reads: CASSQDPQGNYGYTF. The DNA of the CDR3 is TGCGCCAGCAGCCAAGATCCACAGGGGAACTATGGCTACACCTTC.

The chain employs TRBV5-1 and TRBJ1-6; D not resolved. The CDR3 spans 16 residues. Germline CDR1 SGHRS, CDR2 YFSETQ. Between the trimmed V and J ends, which lost 0 bases and 0 bases, there was a span of 7 bases. The CDR3 sequence is CASSLAESSYNSPLHF. The CDR3 nucleotides read TGCGCCAGCAGCTTGGCAGAGAGCTCCTATAATTCACCCCTCCACTTT.

The chain joins TRBV6-2 or TRBV6-3 to TRBJ1-2; D not resolved. CDR3 length equals 17 residues. Germline-derived CDR1 and CDR2 are MNHEY and SVGEGT. V was pared by 5 bases and J by 2 bases, with 21 bases between. CDR3 nucleotide sequence: TGTGCCAGCAGTACCCCGAGGGCGGCCTGGGCAAACTATGGCTACACCTTC. Translation: CASSTPRAAWANYGYTF.

V is TRBV30 and J is TRBJ2-2; no reliable D call. The germline V and J ends were trimmed by 1 base and 4 bases, with 10 bases remaining between them. This CDR3 region has 14 residues. CDR1 is GTSNPN, CDR2 SVGIG, per germline (reference sequence). The CDR3 spells CAWSERGGTGELFF. In DNA form, the CDR3 reads TGTGCCTGGAGTGAGAGAGGCGGCACCGGGGAGCTGTTTTTT.

This chain connects TRBV28 to TRBJ1-5, with 8 bases matching TRBD1. CDR1 is MDHEN and CDR2 is SYDVKM in the germline V gene. This CDR3 comprises 16 residues. Unmatched junction bases numbered 12, after V lost 5 bases and J lost 6 bases. Here the CDR3 DNA reads TGTGCCAGCAGTGGCCCGGACAGGGAGGGTTTTCAGCCCCAGCATTTT. It encodes CASSGPDREGFQPQHF. Complete variable domain (other parts from reference TRBV28 and TRBJ1-5): DVKVTQSSRYLVKRTGEKVFLECVQDMDHENMFWYRQDPGLGLRLIYFSYDVKMKEKGDIPEGYSVSREKKERFSLILESASTNQTSMYLCASSGPDREGFQPQHFGDGTRLSIL.

The chain couples TRBV7-2 to TRBJ2-2; tentatively, D is TRBD2 (5 bases). Germline loops: CDR1 SGHTA, CDR2 FQGNSA. This CDR3 is built from 13 residues. V lost 1 base and J lost 8, with 8 bases in between. The CDR3 loop is CASSLGTGGELFF. CDR3 coding DNA: TGTGCCAGCAGCTTAGGAACGGGAGGGGAGCTGTTTTTT.

The chain has TRBV3-1 (or the pseudogene TRBV3-2) and TRBJ2-7; TRBD1 matches at 7 bases. Germline lookup yields CDR1 LGHDT and CDR2 YNNKEL (reference sequence). The CDR3 is 18 residues long. The ends lost 3 bases at V and 0 bases at J; junction bases unmatched: 14. The CDR3 bases are TGTGCCAGCAGCCAGACAGGGAAAAGTTCCGCATTCTCCTACGAGCAGTACTTC. It specifies CASSQTGKSSAFSYEQYF.

V usage is TRBV4-1 and J usage is TRBJ1-4, with 9 nucleotides matching TRBD1. Trimming took 4 bases from V and 8 from J; bases not matched to a gene: 5. The CDR3 loop spans 14 amino acids. The germline V gene has CDR1 MGHRA and CDR2 YSYEKL. The CDR3, as DNA: TGCGCCAGCAGCCCCGGGACAGGGCGCGAAAAACTGTTTTTT. Translating it yields CASSPGTGREKLFF.

This chain joins TRBV11-2 and TRBJ2-1; 14 positions agree with TRBD2. Per germline, CDR1 SGHAT and CDR2 FQNNGV. Losses at the gene ends were 7 bases for V and 7 bases for J; bases not matched to a gene: 9. There are 16 residues in the CDR3. CDR3 protein: CASTRGTSGGWNEQFF. The CDR3, as DNA: TGTGCCAGCACCCGGGGGACTAGCGGGGGTTGGAATGAGCAGTTCTTC. The full variable domain, its missing parts supplied by reference TRBV11-2 and TRBJ2-1, is EAGVAQSPRYKIIEKRQSVAFWCNPISGHATLYWYQQILGQGPKLLIQFQNNGVVDDSQLPKDRFSAERLKGVDSTLKIQPAKLEDSAVYLCASTRGTSGGWNEQFFGPGTRLTVL.

The chain couples TRBV7-9 to TRBJ1-2; possible D gene TRBD1, 6 bases. There are 13 residues in the CDR3. The V gene's germline CDR1 is SEHNR and CDR2 FQNEAQ (reference sequence). CDR3 DNA sequence: TGTGCTGGGGGCGGGGACGAGGACTATGGCTACACCTTC. Protein product: CAGGGDEDYGYTF.

This chain joins TRBV15 and TRBJ1-2, with a possible D match to TRBD1 (5 bases). The V gene's germline CDR1 is LNHNV and CDR2 YYDKDF (reference sequence). The CDR3 loop spans 14 amino acids. Trimming left V 9 bases short and J 1 base short, with 15 bases between. The CDR3 protein is CATAGAGINYGYTF. CDR3 nucleotide sequence: TGTGCCACGGCCGGGGCAGGAATTAACTATGGCTACACCTTC.